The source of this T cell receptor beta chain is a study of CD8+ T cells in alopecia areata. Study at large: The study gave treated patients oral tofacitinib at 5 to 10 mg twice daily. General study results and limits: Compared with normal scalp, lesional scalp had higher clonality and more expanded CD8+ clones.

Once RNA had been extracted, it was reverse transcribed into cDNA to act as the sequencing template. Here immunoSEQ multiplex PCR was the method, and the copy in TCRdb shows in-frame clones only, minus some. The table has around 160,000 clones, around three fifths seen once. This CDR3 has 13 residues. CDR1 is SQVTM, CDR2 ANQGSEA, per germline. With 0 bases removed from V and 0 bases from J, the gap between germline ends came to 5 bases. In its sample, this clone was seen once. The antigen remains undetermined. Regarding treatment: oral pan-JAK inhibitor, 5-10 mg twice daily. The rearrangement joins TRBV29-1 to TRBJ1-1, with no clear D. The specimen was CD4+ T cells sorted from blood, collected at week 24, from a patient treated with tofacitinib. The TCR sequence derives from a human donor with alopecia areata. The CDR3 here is CSVEDRMNTEAFF. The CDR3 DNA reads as TGCAGCGTTGAAGACAGGATGAACACTGAAGCTTTCTTT.